Each of the 32 T cell receptor beta chains below was sequenced from the same sample in a study of blood T cell repertoires in COVID-19. The method was immunoSEQ multiplex PCR; TCRdb's version includes in-frame clones alone and lacks a portion of them. The table includes about 180,000 clones, about 88% detected once. The sequenced sample consisted of peripheral blood. These receptors were taken from a man aged 18 to 35 who had recovered from COVID-19.

The chain carries TRBV24-1 and TRBJ1-1; 8 bases are shared with TRBD1. J was trimmed by 1 base and V by 3 bases; bases with no gene match: 3. From germline, CDR1 is KGHDR and CDR2 SFDVKD. The CDR3 extends over 15 amino acids. In DNA form, the CDR3 reads TGTGCCACCAGTGATACTACAGGGGGGAACACTGAAGCTTTCTTT. Its translation is CATSDTTGGNTEAFF.

The chain couples TRBV4-1 to TRBJ2-2; 13 bases match TRBD2. Germline V gene data show CDR1 as MGHRA and CDR2 as YSYEKL. J was trimmed by 4 bases and V by 4 bases; bases with no gene match: 9. The CDR3 covers 18 residues. The CDR3 DNA reads TGCGCCAGCAGCCTTCCCGGGACTAGCGGGACCCTCACCGGGGAGCTGTTTTTT. Translating it yields CASSLPGTSGTLTGELFF.

The chain links TRBV5-1 to TRBJ2-3; 8 bases fit TRBD1. Germline lookup yields CDR1 SGHRS and CDR2 YFSETQ. This CDR3 has 15 amino acids. The J segment lost 3 bases and the V segment lost 4 bases, leaving 7 bases of the junction unmatched. CDR3 bases: TGCGCCAGCAGCCCCTTGACAGGGGAAACAGATACGCAGTATTTT. Its translation is CASSPLTGETDTQYF.

The rearrangement joins TRBV4-3 to TRBJ1-6; the match to TRBD1 covers 7 bases. This CDR3 region has 16 residues. V shed 0 bases and J 10 bases; nucleotides not matched to a gene: 9. Germline CDR1 and CDR2: LGHNA and YSLEER. The CDR3 protein is CASSQDWTGQVSPLHF. The DNA of the CDR3 is TGCGCCAGCAGCCAAGATTGGACAGGTCAGGTGTCACCCCTCCACTTT.

V and J are TRBV3-1 (or the pseudogene TRBV3-2) and TRBJ2-3, with 8 bases lining up with TRBD2. V lost 2 bases, J lost 2 bases, and 3 bases stayed unmatched. There are 15 residues in the CDR3. In germline, CDR1 is LGHDT, CDR2 YNNKEL (reference sequence). CDR3 protein: CASSQIAGPTDTQYF. In nucleotides, the CDR3 is TGTGCCAGCAGCCAAATAGCGGGGCCCACAGATACGCAGTATTTT.

The V gene is TRBV12-3 or TRBV12-4, the J gene TRBJ1-1; D uncertain. Trimming removed 2 bases at V and 3 bases at J, with 7 bases between. The CDR3 sequence is 13 residues long. The CDR3 region has the DNA TGTGCCAGCAGTTTAATCCGGGACACTGAAGCTTTCTTT. Protein sequence: CASSLIRDTEAFF.

In its sample, this clone was seen once. V and J are TRBV4-3 and TRBJ2-7; D call uncertain. There are 14 residues in the CDR3. Trimming shortened V by 0 bases and J by 1 base, and 7 bases separated the two germline ends. Germline V CDR1 and CDR2: LGHNA, YSLEER. Here the CDR3 reads CASSQDMRSYEQYF. DNA of the CDR3: TGCGCCAGCAGCCAAGATATGCGGTCCTACGAGCAGTACTTC.

CDR3 protein: CASSYSGGLNTEAFF. The CDR3 DNA is TGTGCCAGCAGTTACTCCGGCGGGCTGAACACTGAAGCTTTCTTT. The chain has TRBV6-5 and TRBJ1-1; D not certain. Trimming cost V 0 bases and J 0 bases, with 8 bases left between them. Germline assignment: CDR1 MNHEY and CDR2 SVGAGI. This CDR3 region has 15 residues.

The chain uses TRBV19 and TRBJ2-3, with a possible D match to TRBD2 (6 bases). This CDR3 is built from 14 residues. Looked up from germline, CDR1 is LNHDA and CDR2 is SQIVND (reference sequence). Trimming took 5 bases from V and 1 from J, leaving 10 bases between them. In nucleotides, the CDR3 is TGTGCCAGTAGTTTTACGGGGGGCACAGATACGCAGTATTTT. It specifies CASSFTGGTDTQYF.

The chain links TRBV5-1 to TRBJ1-3, with D uncertain. This CDR3 has 16 residues. Trimming took off 0 bases at V and 0 bases at J, with 10 bases between the two ends. Germline CDR1 reads SGHRS; CDR2 reads YFSETQ. The CDR3 DNA is TGCGCCAGCAGCTTGGCCTCGTATAACTCTGGAAACACCATATATTTT. Translating gives CASSLASYNSGNTIYF.

The rearrangement joins TRBV2 to TRBJ2-7; 8 positions match TRBD2. In germline, CDR1 is SNHLY, CDR2 FYNNEI. The CDR3 totals 13 residues. The trim removed 5 bases at V and 4 bases at J, leaving 4 bases unmatched. Written as DNA, the CDR3 is TGTGCCAGCAGTATACTAGCGGAGTACGAGCAGTACTTC. It encodes CASSILAEYEQYF.

V is TRBV7-2 and J is TRBJ2-1; 10 bases fit TRBD2. The CDR3 runs to 14 residues. With V trimmed by 3 bases and J by 7 bases, 3 bases remained unmatched. CDR1 and CDR2 from the germline V gene are SGHTA and FQGNSA. In DNA form, the CDR3 reads TGTGCCAGCAGCTTGAGCGGGAGGGCAAATGAGCAGTTCTTC. This encodes CASSLSGRANEQFF.

The chain has TRBV6-5 and TRBJ2-5; 10 positions agree with TRBD1. This CDR3 has 15 residues. Germline trimming cut 6 bases from V and 2 bases from J; bases unmatched to any gene: 6. Germline V gene lookup returns CDR1 MNHEY and CDR2 SVGAGI. In DNA, the CDR3 is TGTGCCAGCAGCTTACGGACAGGGGGTCAAGAGACCCAGTACTTC. The encoded protein is CASSLRTGGQETQYF.

The V and J genes are TRBV7-2 and TRBJ2-1, with TRBD2 matching over 10 bases. Trimming at V came to 1 base and at J to 15 bases, leaving 21 bases not matched to a gene. The CDR3 loop spans 18 amino acids. CDR1 SGHTA and CDR2 FQGNSA come from the germline V gene. CDR3 amino acids: CASSLGQVIAGGVPDGFF. CDR3 in DNA: TGTGCCAGCAGCTTAGGGCAGGTAATAGCGGGAGGAGTACCAGATGGGTTCTTC.

This chain joins TRBV4-3 and TRBJ2-1, with 14 positions matching TRBD2. There are 18 residues in the CDR3. The germline gives CDR1 LGHNA, CDR2 YSLEER. Germline trimming cut 5 bases from V and 5 bases from J; bases unmatched to any gene: 11. The CDR3 coding sequence is TGCGCCAGCAGCGACGGGACTAGCGGGAGCATAGGAAACAATGAGCAGTTCTTC. Translated, it gives CASSDGTSGSIGNNEQFF.

The chain combines TRBV7-9 with TRBJ2-1; tentative D call: TRBD2 (6 bases). Germline V CDR1 and CDR2: SEHNR, FQNEAQ (reference sequence). The CDR3 is made up of 17 amino acids. V was cut by 5 bases and J by 0 bases, with 17 bases left in between. The CDR3 DNA follows: TGTGCCAGCAGCCTACGGAGGGCGACCAGCTCCTACAATGAGCAGTTCTTC. It is translated as CASSLRRATSSYNEQFF.

The chain uses TRBV28 and TRBJ2-4; weak D call: TRBD1 (5 bases). This CDR3 spans 14 amino acids. Germline V gives CDR1 MDHEN, CDR2 SYDVKM. The ends were cut back, 5 bases at V and 8 bases at J, with 16 bases in the middle. The CDR3 loop reads CASSPTGQSDIQYF. CDR3 DNA: TGTGCCAGCAGTCCCACAGGACAATCGGACATTCAGTACTTC.

As concerns this clone: Additional DNA sequences in this sample encode the identical CDR3. The chain uses TRBV5-5 and TRBJ1-5, with D unresolved. Germline V lookup: CDR1 SGHKS, CDR2 YYEKEE (reference sequence). This CDR3 contains 13 residues. The ends were cut back, 4 bases at V and 4 bases at J, with 9 bases in the middle. The CDR3 nucleotides read TGTGCCAGCAGCCCGACCGGGAATCAGCCCCAGCATTTT. As protein: CASSPTGNQPQHF.

The chain combines TRBV5-1 with TRBJ2-5; 8 bases align to TRBD1. CDR1 and CDR2 from the germline V gene are SGHRS and YFSETQ. J gave up 5 bases and V 4 bases, and 4 bases lay outside the gene matches. The length of the CDR3 is 13 residues. CDR3 protein: CASSVTGDETQYF. In DNA form, the CDR3 reads TGCGCCAGCAGCGTGACAGGGGACGAGACCCAGTACTTC.

This sequence joins TRBV28 and TRBJ2-2, with TRBD2 matching over 7 bases. Trimming took 4 bases from V and 5 from J; bases not matched to a gene: 10. The CDR3 is 16 amino acids. The germline V gene encodes CDR1 MDHEN and CDR2 SYDVKM. CDR3 loop: CASSSAGGRSTGELFF. CDR3 nucleotide sequence: TGTGCCAGCAGTTCCGCCGGCGGGAGAAGTACCGGGGAGCTGTTTTTT.

The genes are TRBV5-4 and TRBJ2-7; D may be TRBD1 (5 bases). The CDR3 spans 13 residues. V was trimmed by 3 bases and J by 9 bases, leaving 16 bases between them. Germline V gene sequence: CDR1 SGHNT, CDR2 YYREEE (reference sequence). CDR3 DNA: TGTGCCAGCAGCTGGGATGGGGCCTTAGGGCAGTACTTC. This encodes CASSWDGALGQYF.

The rearrangement links TRBV2 to TRBJ2-7, with 8 bases that match TRBD2. V shed 2 bases and J 1 base; nucleotides not matched to a gene: 4. Germline V lookup: CDR1 SNHLY, CDR2 FYNNEI. The CDR3 is 15 amino acids. Written as DNA, the CDR3 is TGTGCCAGCAGTGAATCCAGCGGGAGATCCTACGAGCAGTACTTC. This gives the protein CASSESSGRSYEQYF.

V and J are TRBV5-4 and TRBJ2-2; 7 bases align to TRBD1. Germline CDR1 reads SGHNT; CDR2 reads YYREEE (reference sequence). The CDR3 runs 14 residues. Trimming took 6 bases from V and 8 from J; bases not matched to a gene: 10. CDR3 bases: TGTGCCAGCACCATAGACAGGGTAACGGGGGAGCTGTTTTTT. The encoded protein is CASTIDRVTGELFF. The complete variable domain, with remaining parts taken from reference TRBV5-4 and TRBJ2-2, reads ETGVTQSPTHLIKTRGQQVTLRCSSQSGHNTVSWYQQALGQGPQFIFQYYREEENGRGNFPPRFSGLQFPNYSSELNVNALELDDSALYLCASTIDRVTGELFFGEGSRLTVL.

The rearrangement uses TRBV7-8 and TRBJ2-1, with unresolved D. Germline V CDR1 and CDR2: SGHVS, FQNEAQ. V gave up 1 base and J gave up 7 bases, with 8 bases separating them. The CDR3 loop spans 13 amino acids. The CDR3 nucleotides read TGTGCCAGCAGCTTAGTAGTGTGGAATGAGCAGTTCTTC. Its translation is CASSLVVWNEQFF.

This chain links TRBV6-5 with TRBJ2-3; 7 bases agree with TRBD1. Per germline, CDR1 MNHEY and CDR2 SVGAGI. The CDR3 contains 14 residues. V dropped 4 bases and J dropped 1; count of bases not matched to a gene: 2. CDR3 coding DNA: TGTGCCAGCAGTTTAGGACAGGGCACAGATACGCAGTATTTT. Translated: CASSLGQGTDTQYF.

This chain connects TRBV12-3 or TRBV12-4 to TRBJ1-2, with a possible D match to TRBD1 (5 bases). This CDR3 spans 13 amino acids. With 3 bases removed from V and 9 bases from J, the gap between germline ends came to 14 bases. The CDR3: CASSLGRAGSYTF. Here the CDR3 DNA reads TGTGCCAGCAGTTTGGGCAGGGCGGGGAGCTACACCTTC.

The gene calls are TRBV27 and TRBJ1-5; TRBD1 is a possible D gene (5 bases). The V and J ends lost 4 bases and 2 bases respectively, with 18 bases between them. The CDR3 is made up of 17 amino acids. Germline values: CDR1 MNHEY, CDR2 SMNVEV (reference sequence). The CDR3 DNA reads as TGTGCCAGCAGTTCGCTCAACGGGGGGAGAGGCAATCAGCCCCAGCATTTT. It translates to CASSSLNGGRGNQPQHF.

J is TRBJ1-3 and V is TRBV5-1; 9 nucleotides line up with TRBD1. This CDR3 contains 13 residues. The germline gives CDR1 SGHRS, CDR2 YFSETQ. J gave up 4 bases and V 4 bases, and 0 bases lay outside the gene matches. CDR3 in DNA: TGCGCCAGCAGCGGACAGGGGGGAAACACCATATATTTT. Translated, it gives CASSGQGGNTIYF. Based on the CDR3 plus reference TRBV5-1 and TRBJ1-3, the full variable domain is KAGVTQTPRYLIKTRGQQVTLSCSPISGHRSVSWYQQTPGQGLQFLFEYFSETQRNKGNFPGRFSGRQFSNSRSEMNVSTLELGDSALYLCASSGQGGNTIYFGEGSWLTVV.

This chain joins TRBV19 and TRBJ1-2; the D gene is possibly TRBD1 (6 bases). Germline CDR1 reads LNHDA; CDR2 reads SQIVND (reference sequence). The V end was cut by 11 bases, the J end by 5 bases, with 21 bases between. The length of the CDR3 is 14 residues. The DNA for the CDR3 is TGTGCCGCCAGAGGGAGCGACAGGCTATATGGCTACACCTTC. Its translation: CAARGSDRLYGYTF.

The V and J genes are TRBV3-1 (or the pseudogene TRBV3-2) and TRBJ2-2; D is ambiguous. This CDR3 comprises 15 residues. V was shortened by 4 bases and J by 0 bases, with 9 bases between the two germline ends. The germline V gene encodes CDR1 LGHDT and CDR2 YNNKEL (reference sequence). The CDR3 protein is CASSLYSANTGELFF. CDR3 bases: TGTGCCAGCAGCCTCTACTCGGCGAACACCGGGGAGCTGTTTTTT.

This clone was recorded a few times. The J gene is TRBJ2-3, the V gene TRBV19; no clear D gene. CDR3 size: 12 residues. The germline CDR1 and CDR2 sequences are LNHDA and SQIVND (reference sequence). Trimming cost V 3 bases and J 5 bases, with 6 bases left between them. The CDR3 sequence is CASSIRGDTQYF. The CDR3 region has the DNA TGTGCCAGTAGTATTAGAGGAGATACGCAGTATTTT. The complete variable domain, with remaining parts taken from reference TRBV19 and TRBJ2-3, reads DGGITQSPKYLFRKEGQNVTLSCEQNLNHDAMYWYRQDPGQGLRLIYYSQIVNDFQKGDIAEGYSVSREKKESFPLTVTSAQKNPTAFYLCASSIRGDTQYFGPGTRLTVL.

This rearrangement joins TRBV5-1 to TRBJ1-1; the D is unclear. Trimming pared 4 bases from V and 4 bases from J, leaving 23 bases between. The CDR3 spans 17 residues. CDR1 and CDR2 (germline): SGHRS, YFSETQ. The CDR3 DNA follows: TGCGCCAGCAGCCGGATGGATAAGGCGGGGATGGGCACTGAAGCTTTCTTT. Its protein product is CASSRMDKAGMGTEAFF.